Shown below are 20 T cell receptor beta chains from a single sample sequenced in a study of metastatic and nonmetastatic thyroid tumors. Each patient came to thyroid surgery without any prior treatment (of any kind). MiXCR re-clonotyped the PCR reads for TCRdb. The sample has about 15,000 clones; roughly a quarter are singletons. The sample comprised tumor tissue. These receptor sequences come from a female donor with papillary thyroid cancer or a benign thyroid nodule (not recorded which). Some clones in this sample may be carry-over from other donors' samples.

A word on this clone: The junction shows a germline mismatch at one end, possibly a read error. The CDR3 sequence: CAGRESGDLFF. The CDR3 DNA sequence: TGCGCCGGCAGGGAATCCGGGGATCTGTTTTTT. The genes are TRBV10-2 and TRBJ2-2; D might be TRBD1 or TRBD2, each matching 5 bases. The CDR3 contains 11 residues. CDR1 and CDR2 (germline): WSHSY, SAAADI.

This rearrangement joins TRBV12-3 or TRBV12-4 to TRBJ2-1; D remains unclear. The CDR3 runs 15 residues. V was cut by 5 bases and J by 9 bases, with 20 bases left in between. CDR3: CASSPLSVGRSEQFF. CDR3 sequence (DNA): TGTGCCAGCAGTCCCCTATCGGTAGGGCGGAGTGAGCAGTTCTTC.

The J gene is TRBJ2-7, the V gene TRBV29-1; 10 nucleotides match TRBD2. The CDR3 contains 12 residues. The junction had 1 base not matched to a gene; V was cut back by 7 bases and J by 1 base. CDR1 and CDR2 (germline): SQVTM, ANQGSEA. In DNA, the CDR3 is TGCAGCGGGACTAGCGGTTCCTACGAGCAGTACTTC. Protein product: CSGTSGSYEQYF.

This clone was seen many times. The rearrangement joins TRBV20-1 to TRBJ2-1; TRBD2 matches at 12 bases. J lost 8 bases, V lost 8 bases, and 10 bases had no gene match. CDR1 is DFQATT, CDR2 SNEGSKA, per germline (reference sequence). CDR3 length: 14 amino acids. DNA of the CDR3: TGCAGTTTCTTCACTAGCGGGAGGCCCCATGAGCAGTTCTTC. This codes for CSFFTSGRPHEQFF.

This clone has at least ten counts. This chain joins TRBV20-1 and TRBJ2-1; 7 nucleotides match TRBD2. The CDR3 consists of 13 residues. V lost 0 bases to trimming and J lost 4 bases; unmatched junction nucleotides: 0. From germline, CDR1 is DFQATT and CDR2 SNEGSKA (reference sequence). The CDR3 DNA is TGCAGTGCTAGAGAGCGGGAGTACAATGAGCAGTTCTTC. It is translated as CSAREREYNEQFF.

This clone has at least ten counts. V and J are TRBV18 and TRBJ2-3; 12 nucleotides align to TRBD2. The germline V gene has CDR1 KGHSH and CDR2 LQKENI. V trimming: 4 bases; J trimming: 0 bases; junction bases outside the gene matches: 5. The CDR3 contains 17 residues. Here the CDR3 reads CASSQLAGGRSTDTQYF. In nucleotides, the CDR3 is TGTGCCAGCTCACAACTAGCGGGAGGCCGTAGCACAGATACGCAGTATTTT.

The table lists this clone with a few counts. The chain couples TRBV6-1 to TRBJ2-7, with 9 bases matching TRBD1. V shed 5 bases and J 3 bases; nucleotides not matched to a gene: 5. Germline-derived CDR1 and CDR2 are MNHNS and SASEGT. This CDR3 has 14 amino acids. This CDR3 reads CASSRLTGGYEQYF. CDR3 DNA sequence: TGTGCCAGCAGTCGTCTGACAGGGGGCTACGAGCAGTACTTC.

This chain connects TRBV12-3 or TRBV12-4 to TRBJ1-4; D unclear. V was clipped by 6 bases and J by 7 bases, with 12 bases between them. CDR3 size: 13 residues. CDR3 sequence reads: CASSSGWGEKLFF. The CDR3 nucleotides are TGTGCCAGCAGCTCGGGGTGGGGTGAAAAACTGTTTTTT.

The sample holds many counts of this clone. V usage is TRBV19 and J usage is TRBJ2-7, with D perhaps TRBD2 (5 bases). Per germline, CDR1 LNHDA and CDR2 SQIVND (reference sequence). The V gene lost 3 bases and the J gene lost 2 bases, with 8 bases spanning the gap. This CDR3 is 13 amino acids long. The CDR3 DNA reads TGTGCCAGTAGTATTGACGGGACCTACGAGCAGTACTTC. Encoded protein: CASSIDGTYEQYF.

This clone is medium-sized within its sample. The chain recombines TRBV7-2 with TRBJ2-7; a possible D gene is TRBD1 (5 bases). Trimming removed 2 bases from V and 7 bases from J, with 12 bases in between. The CDR3 is 13 residues long. CDR1 and CDR2 (germline): SGHTA, FQGNSA. As DNA, the CDR3 is TGTGCCAGCAGCTTATCCTCAGGGCAAGAGCAGTACTTC. Translated: CASSLSSGQEQYF.

This clone is classed as medium-sized. The chain joins TRBV19 to TRBJ1-5; 10 positions match TRBD1. The CDR3 runs 15 residues. Germline trimming cut 5 bases from V and 6 bases from J; bases unmatched to any gene: 7. The germline V gene encodes CDR1 LNHDA and CDR2 SQIVND (reference sequence). The CDR3 loop reads CASSAGTGDTQPQHF. In DNA form, the CDR3 reads TGTGCCAGTAGTGCCGGGACAGGGGATACTCAGCCCCAGCATTTT.

The rearrangement uses TRBV10-2 and TRBJ2-5, with D perhaps TRBD1 (6 bases). The ends were cut back, 5 bases at V and 5 bases at J, with 15 bases in the middle. Germline V gives CDR1 WSHSY, CDR2 SAAADI. The CDR3 totals 14 residues. CDR3 bases: TGCGCCAGCAGTCCGGGACAATGGGCGGAGACCCAGTACTTC. It specifies CASSPGQWAETQYF.

This clone was seen at least ten times. The chain has TRBV20-1 and TRBJ2-2; the D call may be TRBD1 or TRBD2 (5 bases each). The V and J ends lost 3 bases and 7 bases respectively, with 12 bases between them. Germline CDR1 DFQATT, CDR2 SNEGSKA (reference sequence). This CDR3 contains 13 residues. This chain's CDR3 is CSARPMGVGELFF. The CDR3 coding sequence is TGCAGTGCTAGGCCCATGGGGGTCGGGGAGCTGTTTTTT.

This sequence joins TRBV11-1 and TRBJ1-3; D ambiguous. The CDR3 runs to 14 residues. V was pared by 4 bases and J by 1 base, with 8 bases between. Germline loops: CDR1 SGHAT, CDR2 FQDESV (reference sequence). CDR3 nucleotides: TGTGCCAGCAGCTCTTTTTCTTCTGGAAACACCATATATTTT. This codes for CASSSFSSGNTIYF. The complete variable domain, with remaining parts taken from reference TRBV11-1 and TRBJ1-3, reads EAEVAQSPRYKITEKSQAVAFWCDPISGHATLYWYRQILGQGPELLVQFQDESVVDDSQLPKDRFSAERLKGVDSTLKIQPAELGDSAMYLCASSSFSSGNTIYFGEGSWLTVV.

This clone came up a few times. The rearrangement joins TRBV6-1 to TRBJ2-3; TRBD2 agrees at 8 bases. The CDR3 length is 16 residues. Unmatched junction bases numbered 7, after V lost 3 bases and J lost 2 bases. Germline-derived CDR1 and CDR2 are MNHNS and SASEGT. CDR3 nucleotides: TGTGCCAGCAGTGAGGTTGGGACTAGACTCACAGATACGCAGTATTTT. Its protein product is CASSEVGTRLTDTQYF.

This clone was seen many times. The CDR3, as DNA: TGTGCCAGCAGCCGACTAGCGGGGCTAGCCAAAAACATTCAGTACTTC. This gives the protein CASSRLAGLAKNIQYF. The chain recombines TRBV11-2 with TRBJ2-4; TRBD2 agrees at 11 bases. The germline gives CDR1 SGHAT, CDR2 FQNNGV. The CDR3 covers 16 residues. V lost 5 bases and J lost 0; bases outside the gene matches: 3.

This clone occurred many times. CDR3 in DNA: TGTGCCAGCAGCTGGGACGGGAATTCACCCCTCCACTTT. It is translated as CASSWDGNSPLHF. The rearrangement links TRBV7-2 to TRBJ1-6; tentative D call: TRBD1 (5 bases). The germline V and J ends were trimmed by 4 bases and 7 bases, with 8 bases remaining between them. Germline CDR1 is SGHTA and CDR2 is FQGNSA. The CDR3 sequence is 13 residues long.

V is TRBV6-1 and J is TRBJ2-7; 9 bases match TRBD1. Trimming cost V 4 bases and J 5 bases; bases outside gene matches: 9. The CDR3 contains 15 residues. CDR1 and CDR2 (germline): MNHNS, SASEGT. CDR3 sequence reads: CASSVRDRVGDEQYF. The DNA of the CDR3 is TGTGCCAGCAGTGTCCGGGACAGGGTGGGGGACGAGCAGTACTTC.

This clone was recorded once. This sequence joins TRBV5-1 and TRBJ1-1; maybe TRBD1 (5 bases). Germline lookup yields CDR1 SGHRS and CDR2 YFSETQ. V lost 3 bases to trimming and J lost 1 base, with 13 bases between them. CDR3 length: 15 residues. The CDR3 reads CASSWDPQGNTEAFF. The CDR3, as DNA: TGCGCCAGCAGCTGGGACCCCCAGGGGAACACTGAAGCTTTCTTT.

This clone was seen a handful of times. J is TRBJ1-4 and V is TRBV19; 9 nucleotides line up with TRBD1. The CDR3 is 14 residues long. J lost 7 bases, V lost 6 bases, and 6 bases had no gene match. Germline CDR1 is LNHDA and CDR2 is SQIVND (reference sequence). CDR3 nucleotide sequence: TGTGCCAGTAGGTCACAGGGGGCGAGTGAAAAACTGTTTTTT. It translates to CASRSQGASEKLFF.